These T cell receptor beta chains were read from a single sample in a study of blood T cell repertoires in COVID-19. TCRdb's copy holds only in-frame clones and misses some; the assay was immunoSEQ multiplex PCR. This table has around 70,000 clones, more than 65% appearing once. Sequenced input: peripheral blood. All receptors come from a woman in her 50s with acute or convalescent COVID-19. CDR3s include the opening cysteine and the closing phenylalanine or tryptophan. D genes are given only for firm matches. Rows give clone size only sometimes, using once, few, many, or a class for an expanded clone.

>TRBD2|TRBV7-2|NA|TRBJ2-1
CASSLTSGGAGEQFF
TGTGCCAGCAGCTTGACTAGCGGGGGGGCGGGTGAGCAGTTCTTC
>NA|TRBV27|NA|TRBJ1-6
CASSFGTRNSPLHF
TGTGCCAGCAGTTTCGGGACACGAAATTCACCCCTCCACTTT
>TRBD2|TRBV7-2|NA|TRBJ2-3
CASSGMDGRTDTQYF
TGTGCCAGCAGCGGTATGGACGGGAGGACGGATACGCAGTATTTT
>NA|TRBV2|NA|TRBJ2-7
CASSEQGMGYEQYF
TGTGCCAGCAGTGAACAGGGGATGGGGTACGAGCAGTACTTC
>NA|TRBV30|NA|TRBJ2-1
CAWRRGLINEQFF
TGTGCCTGGAGAAGGGGGTTGATAAATGAGCAGTTCTTC
>NA|TRBV6-1|NA|TRBJ1-1
CASSEQKNTEAFF
TGTGCCAGCAGTGAACAGAAGAACACTGAAGCTTTCTTT
>TRBD1|TRBV30|NA|TRBJ2-2
CAWRAGTANTGELFF
TGTGCCTGGAGGGCCGGGACAGCAAACACCGGGGAGCTGTTTTTT
>NA|TRBV14|NA|TRBJ2-3
CASSQRRSTSTDTQYF
TGTGCCAGCAGCCAGAGGAGATCAACTAGCACAGATACGCAGTATTTT
>NA|TRBV7-8|few|TRBJ2-1
CASSPTPRSDEQFF
TGTGCCAGCAGCCCTACCCCACGCAGCGATGAGCAGTTCTTC
>NA|TRBV5-1|NA|TRBJ1-4
CASSLLQDEKLFF
TGCGCCAGCAGCTTGTTGCAGGATGAAAAACTGTTTTTT
>TRBD1|TRBV10-3|NA|TRBJ2-3
CAISDGQGTQYF
TGTGCCATCAGTGACGGACAGGGTACGCAGTATTTT
>NA|TRBV6-4|NA|TRBJ1-1
CASSERSDTEAFF
TGTGCCAGCAGTGAGAGGAGTGACACTGAAGCTTTCTTT
>NA|TRBV27|NA|TRBJ2-2
CASSLHRASGELFF
TGTGCCAGCAGTCTCCACAGGGCATCCGGGGAGCTGTTTTTT
>TRBD2|TRBV4-1|once|TRBJ2-1
CASSLRGGSGGDSYNEQFF
TGCGCCAGCAGCCTCAGAGGAGGTAGCGGGGGGGACTCCTACAATGAGCAGTTCTTC
>TRBD1|TRBV6-5|NA|TRBJ2-3
CASSRTGRTDTQYF
TGTGCCAGCAGTCGGACAGGGCGAACAGATACGCAGTATTTT
>TRBD1|TRBV5-4|NA|TRBJ1-1
CASSWDRNTEAFF
TGTGCCAGCAGCTGGGACAGGAACACTGAAGCTTTCTTT
>TRBD1|TRBV4-1|NA|TRBJ1-5
CASSQGQGLAGAQHF
TGCGCCAGCAGCCAAGGACAGGGACTCGCCGGGGCCCAGCATTTT
>TRBD2|TRBV6-4|NA|TRBJ2-1
CASSDSPSGMGEQFF
TGTGCCAGCAGTGACTCGCCTAGCGGGATGGGTGAGCAGTTCTTC
>TRBD2|TRBV2|NA|TRBJ2-7
CASRPRTSGYEQYF
TGTGCCAGCAGACCCCGGACTAGCGGCTACGAGCAGTACTTC
>TRBD2|TRBV7-9|NA|TRBJ2-1
CASSPPSGKSGEQFF
TGTGCCAGCAGCCCCCCTAGCGGGAAGTCAGGTGAGCAGTTCTTC
>NA|TRBV24-1|NA|TRBJ1-1
CATSDQRTGGTEAFF
TGTGCCACCAGTGATCAACGGACTGGGGGGACTGAAGCTTTCTTT
>TRBD1|TRBV7-6|NA|TRBJ2-5
CASSRGQQETQYF
TGTGCCAGCAGCAGGGGACAGCAAGAGACCCAGTACTTC
>NA|TRBV30|NA|TRBJ1-6
CAWRDRLNSPLHF
TGTGCCTGGAGGGACAGACTTAATTCACCCCTCCACTTT
>NA|TRBV14|once|TRBJ2-3
CASSQAGGRTDTQYF
TGTGCCAGCAGCCAAGCGGGGGGCCGCACAGATACGCAGTATTTT
>TRBD1|TRBV5-1|few|TRBJ1-2
CASSPGQGNYGYTF
TGCGCCAGCAGCCCGGGACAGGGGAACTATGGCTACACCTTC
>NA|TRBV6-5|NA|TRBJ2-7
CASSNKYEQYF
TGTGCCAGCAGTAACAAGTACGAGCAGTACTTC
>TRBD2|TRBV4-2|NA|TRBJ2-3
CASSQDGTSGSDTQYF
TGTGCCAGCAGCCAAGATGGGACTAGCGGGAGTGATACGCAGTATTTT
>NA|TRBV2|NA|TRBJ1-4
CASSQQGRWWVF
TGTGCCAGCAGCCAACAGGGAAGATGGTGGGTTTTT
>NA|TRBV7-3|NA|TRBJ1-2
CASSPTGGPYGYTF
TGTGCCAGCAGCCCGACCGGGGGGCCATATGGCTACACCTTC
>NA|TRBV18|once|TRBJ2-1
CASSPEWERANEQFF
TGTGCCAGCTCACCCGAGTGGGAGAGGGCCAATGAGCAGTTCTTC
>TRBD1|TRBV9|NA|TRBJ2-2
CASSPDSQGAAGELFF
TGTGCCAGCAGCCCCGACTCACAGGGGGCCGCCGGGGAGCTGTTTTTT
>NA|TRBV29-1|NA|TRBJ1-1
CSVFSTDSATEAFF
TGCAGCGTTTTTTCAACTGACAGTGCCACTGAAGCTTTCTTT
>NA|TRBV27|NA|TRBJ1-4
CASSPDRGGEKLFF
TGTGCCAGCAGTCCGGACCGGGGGGGTGAAAAACTGTTTTTT
>NA|TRBV2|NA|TRBJ1-2
CASFGAGGRSGYTF
TGTGCCAGCTTCGGCGCGGGGGGCCGGAGTGGCTACACCTTC
>NA|TRBV5-6|once|TRBJ2-2
CASSTSLPGELFF
TGTGCCAGCAGCACTAGTCTACCCGGGGAGCTGTTTTTT
>TRBD1|TRBV4-3|NA|TRBJ2-7
CASSQSLTTGVEQYF
TGCGCCAGCAGCCAATCCCTTACGACAGGGGTCGAGCAGTACTTC
>TRBD1|TRBV28|NA|TRBJ1-4
CASVRTGDEKLFF
TGTGCCAGCGTTCGGACAGGGGACGAAAAACTGTTTTTT
>NA|TRBV25-1|few|TRBJ1-1
CASSDPTGGGTEAFF
TGTGCCAGCAGTGACCCAACCGGCGGTGGCACTGAAGCTTTCTTT
>TRBD1|TRBV18|NA|TRBJ2-6
CASSPYRGSGANVLTF
TGTGCCAGCTCACCATACAGGGGCTCTGGGGCCAACGTCCTGACTTTC
>NA|TRBV7-9|few|TRBJ2-2
CASSLGPERGRGTGELFF
TGTGCCAGCAGCTTAGGTCCGGAGAGAGGGCGGGGCACCGGGGAGCTGTTTTTT
>NA|TRBV20-1|NA|TRBJ2-7
CSASGGAGVSYEQYF
TGCAGTGCTAGTGGCGGGGCGGGCGTCTCCTACGAGCAGTACTTC
>TRBD1|TRBV11-2|few|TRBJ2-3
CASRRTGETDTQYF
TGTGCCAGCAGAAGGACAGGGGAAACAGATACGCAGTATTTT
>NA|TRBV5-1|few|TRBJ2-1
CASSLALHNEQFF
TGCGCCAGCAGCTTAGCCCTTCACAATGAGCAGTTCTTC
>TRBD1|TRBV14|NA|TRBJ1-1
CASSQGTAEAFF
TGTGCCAGCAGCCAGGGGACAGCTGAAGCTTTCTTT
>TRBD1|TRBV30|NA|TRBJ1-4
CAWSPIQGRNEKLFF
TGTGCCTGGAGTCCCATACAGGGGAGAAATGAAAAACTGTTTTTT
>NA|TRBV9|NA|TRBJ2-3
CASSGLQGGSDTQYF
TGTGCCAGCAGCGGACTACAGGGGGGGTCAGATACGCAGTATTTT
>TRBD1|TRBV9|NA|TRBJ2-4
CASSDNRGTNIQYF
TGTGCCAGCAGCGACAACAGGGGTACGAACATTCAGTACTTC
>NA|TRBV7-2|NA|TRBJ1-2
CASSLVTRSYGYTF
TGTGCCAGCAGCTTAGTAACGCGGAGCTATGGCTACACCTTC
>TRBD2|TRBV4-1|NA|TRBJ2-1
CASSQDETSGAYNEQFF
TGCGCCAGCAGCCAAGATGAGACTAGCGGGGCCTACAATGAGCAGTTCTTC
>TRBD1|TRBV5-1|NA|TRBJ2-2
CASSLIGARGTGELFF
TGCGCCAGCAGCTTGATCGGTGCCAGGGGGACCGGGGAGCTGTTTTTT